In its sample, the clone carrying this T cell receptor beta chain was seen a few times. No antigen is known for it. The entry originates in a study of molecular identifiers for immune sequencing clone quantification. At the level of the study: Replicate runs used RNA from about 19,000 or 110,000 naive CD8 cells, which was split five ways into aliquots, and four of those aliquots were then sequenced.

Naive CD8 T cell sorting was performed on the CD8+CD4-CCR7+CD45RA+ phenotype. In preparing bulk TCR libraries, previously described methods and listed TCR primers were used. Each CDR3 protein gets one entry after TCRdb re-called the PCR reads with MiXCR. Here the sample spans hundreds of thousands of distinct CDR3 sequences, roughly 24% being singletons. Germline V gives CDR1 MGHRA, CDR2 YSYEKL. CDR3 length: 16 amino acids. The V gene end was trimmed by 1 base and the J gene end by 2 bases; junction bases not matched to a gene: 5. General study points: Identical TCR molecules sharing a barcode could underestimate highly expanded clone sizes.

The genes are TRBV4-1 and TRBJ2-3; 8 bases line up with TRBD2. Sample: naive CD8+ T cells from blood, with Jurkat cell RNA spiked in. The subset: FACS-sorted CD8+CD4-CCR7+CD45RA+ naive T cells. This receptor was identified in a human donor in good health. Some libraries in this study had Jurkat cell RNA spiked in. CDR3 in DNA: TGCGCCAGCAGCCAAGTTGCGGGGGGTACCACAGATACGCAGTATTTT. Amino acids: CASSQVAGGTTDTQYF.